The next 14 T cell receptor beta chains were all read from a single sample in a study of cytomegalovirus exposure and HLA in healthy donors. Researchers ran the PCR with 60 Vbeta and 13 Jbeta primers. The data were produced by immunoSEQ multiplex PCR, yet TCRdb's version contains in-frame clones alone and is incomplete. The sample has 50,000 to 75,000 clones, just under 75% seen once; the top ten hold about 7%. Specimen: PBMCs. The receptor source for this set is a man under 40 in good health and CMV-seropositive.

A word on this clone: Other DNA sequences in this sample translate to the same CDR3. Here the CDR3 reads CASSLVSGSGYTF. The DNA of the CDR3 is TGTGCCAGCAGCTTAGTGTCAGGGTCTGGCTACACCTTC. The chain employs TRBV7-2 and TRBJ1-2; the D gene is possibly TRBD1 (5 bases). Germline V lookup: CDR1 SGHTA, CDR2 FQGNSA. The V gene lost 1 base and the J gene lost 7 bases, with 10 bases spanning the gap. This CDR3 comprises 13 residues.

The chain is built from TRBV19 and TRBJ2-7; 8 bases agree with TRBD1. Losses at the gene ends were 5 bases for V and 2 bases for J; bases not matched to a gene: 8. The germline V gene has CDR1 LNHDA and CDR2 SQIVND (reference sequence). The CDR3 consists of 15 residues. The CDR3, as DNA: TGTGCCAGTAGTCAGGGGGCGGTGACCACCTACGAGCAGTACTTC. The encoded protein is CASSQGAVTTYEQYF.

The chain joins TRBV7-9 to TRBJ2-7; a weak D match, TRBD2 (6 bases). V lost 6 bases and J lost 0, with 12 bases in between. This CDR3 comprises 14 residues. In germline, CDR1 is SEHNR, CDR2 FQNEAQ (reference sequence). The CDR3 loop reads CASRSTGGSYEQYF. CDR3 bases: TGTGCCAGCAGGTCAACCGGGGGCTCCTACGAGCAGTACTTC.

The rearrangement uses TRBV2 and TRBJ2-5; D is perhaps TRBD1 (5 bases). Trimming removed 2 bases from V and 5 bases from J, with 6 bases in between. The CDR3 totals 12 residues. CDR1 is SNHLY and CDR2 is FYNNEI in the germline V gene. The DNA for the CDR3 is TGTGCCAGCAGTGAAAGGGGTGAGACCCAGTACTTC. This translates into CASSERGETQYF. Supplemented by reference TRBV2 and TRBJ2-5, the full variable domain reads EPEVTQTPSHQVTQMGQEVILRCVPISNHLYFYWYRQILGQKVEFLVSFYNNEISEKSEIFDDQFSVERPDGSNFTLKIRSTKLEDSAMYFCASSERGETQYFGPGTRLLVL.

This rearrangement joins TRBV28 to TRBJ1-4, with 9 bases identical to TRBD1. The trim removed 6 bases at V and 7 bases at J, leaving 6 bases unmatched. The CDR3 has 14 amino acids. Per the germline V gene, CDR1 is MDHEN and CDR2 is SYDVKM. CDR3 coding DNA: TGTGCCAGCAGGCTACAGGGGGCCGGTGAAAAACTGTTTTTT. Protein product: CASRLQGAGEKLFF.

The gene calls are TRBV7-2 and TRBJ1-2, with D possibly TRBD1 on 5 matching bases. The V and J ends lost 7 bases and 2 bases respectively, with 14 bases between them. Looked up from germline, CDR1 is SGHTA and CDR2 is FQGNSA. The CDR3 consists of 14 residues. The CDR3 nucleotides read TGTGCCAGCAAACCGGGAGACAGAAACTATGGCTACACCTTC. Its translation is CASKPGDRNYGYTF.

The chain employs TRBV30 and TRBJ1-6, with TRBD1 matching over 7 bases. Germline CDR1 and CDR2: GTSNPN and SVGIG (reference sequence). After removal of 8 bases from V and 6 bases from J, the junction contained 10 bases not matched to a gene. CDR3 length equals 14 residues. CDR3 in DNA: TGTGCCCTCAAGCCACAGGGGAGTAATTCACCCCTCCACTTT. It codes for CALKPQGSNSPLHF.

The rearrangement joins TRBV7-6 to TRBJ2-2; 8 nucleotides match TRBD1. This CDR3 contains 16 residues. Trimming at V came to 1 base and at J to 2 bases, leaving 3 bases not matched to a gene. Germline V lookup: CDR1 SGHVS, CDR2 FNYEAQ. CDR3 DNA sequence: TGTGCCAGCAGCTTAGGTGCAGGGGGCAACACCGGGGAGCTGTTTTTT. Its protein is CASSLGAGGNTGELFF.

The chain combines TRBV2 with TRBJ2-3, with 7 positions matching TRBD1. The length of the CDR3 is 14 residues. V was clipped by 9 bases and J by 0 bases; unmatched bases: 6. The germline CDR1 and CDR2 sequences are SNHLY and FYNNEI. The chain's CDR3 is CARGQISSTDTQYF. In nucleotides, the CDR3 is TGTGCCAGGGGACAGATATCTAGCACAGATACGCAGTATTTT.

V gene TRBV7-6 combines with J gene TRBJ1-2; no definite D call. This CDR3 spans 18 amino acids. Germline loops: CDR1 SGHVS, CDR2 FNYEAQ. V was pared by 5 bases and J by 5 bases, with 27 bases between. CDR3 sequence: CASSPGSGGYSPPYGYTF. Written as DNA, the CDR3 is TGTGCCAGCAGCCCCGGCAGTGGCGGATACTCACCTCCTTATGGCTACACCTTC.

J is TRBJ2-5 and V is TRBV7-6; no clear D gene. Trimming stripped 3 bases from V and 1 base from J, with 12 bases between. Germline V gene lookup returns CDR1 SGHVS and CDR2 FNYEAQ. This CDR3 has 15 amino acids. CDR3 loop: CASSFGRTFQETQYF. CDR3 nucleotide sequence: TGTGCCAGCAGCTTTGGCAGAACCTTCCAAGAGACCCAGTACTTC.

The V call is TRBV7-6, the J call TRBJ2-1, with 11 nucleotides matching TRBD2. This CDR3 region has 14 residues. Trimming at V came to 5 bases and at J to 8 bases, leaving 5 bases not matched to a gene. Germline CDR1 is SGHVS and CDR2 is FNYEAQ. The chain's CDR3 is CASSPSGGQDEQFF. The CDR3 DNA follows: TGTGCCAGCAGCCCTAGCGGGGGGCAGGATGAGCAGTTCTTC.

The J gene is TRBJ2-7, the V gene TRBV10-3, with 9 bases aligning to TRBD1. J lost 2 bases, V lost 6 bases, and 5 bases had no gene match. Germline V gives CDR1 ENHRY, CDR2 SYGVKD. The CDR3 has 14 amino acids. The CDR3 is CAIRLTGGAYEQYF. The CDR3 nucleotides are TGTGCCATCAGGCTGACAGGGGGAGCCTACGAGCAGTACTTC.

The chain uses TRBV19 and TRBJ2-3, with 7 bases aligning to TRBD1. CDR3 size: 14 residues. With V trimmed by 5 bases and J by 1 base, 3 bases remained unmatched. The germline V gene encodes CDR1 LNHDA and CDR2 SQIVND (reference sequence). DNA for the CDR3: TGTGCCAGTAGTCAGACAGGGCGCACAGATACGCAGTATTTT. It encodes CASSQTGRTDTQYF.